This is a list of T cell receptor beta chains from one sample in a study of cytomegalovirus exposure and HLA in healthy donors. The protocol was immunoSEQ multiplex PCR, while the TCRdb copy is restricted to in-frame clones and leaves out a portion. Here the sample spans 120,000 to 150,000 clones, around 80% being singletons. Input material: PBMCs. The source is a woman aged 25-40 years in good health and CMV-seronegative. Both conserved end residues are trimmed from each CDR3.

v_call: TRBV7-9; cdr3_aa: ASSLQTGPDTQY
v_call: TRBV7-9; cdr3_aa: ASSLVYSGVSYEQY
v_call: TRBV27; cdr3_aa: ASKVIGSETQY
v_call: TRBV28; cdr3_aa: ASSFSGEIFPTEAF
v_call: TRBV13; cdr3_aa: ASSRGTGAINYGYT
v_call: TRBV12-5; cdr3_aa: ASGHNQPQH
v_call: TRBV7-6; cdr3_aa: ASSRNIGGFGNTIY
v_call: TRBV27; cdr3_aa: ASSADYYEQY
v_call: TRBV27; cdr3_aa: ASSAGTVQY
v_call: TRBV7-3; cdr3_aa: ASSGGGGEQY
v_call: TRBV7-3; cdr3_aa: ASSLMAGSYEQY
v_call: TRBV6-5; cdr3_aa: ASSSGTSVYNEQF